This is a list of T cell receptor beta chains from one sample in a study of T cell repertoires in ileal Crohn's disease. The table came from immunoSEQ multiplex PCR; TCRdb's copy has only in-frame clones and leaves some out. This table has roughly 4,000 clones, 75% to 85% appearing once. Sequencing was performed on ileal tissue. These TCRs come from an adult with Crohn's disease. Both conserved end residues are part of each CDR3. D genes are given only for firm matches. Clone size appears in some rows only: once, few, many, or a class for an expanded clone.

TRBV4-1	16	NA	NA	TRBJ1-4	TGCGCCAGCAGCCAAGTTTCTGGAGGGGCTAATGAAAAACTGTTTTTT	CASSQVSGGANEKLFF
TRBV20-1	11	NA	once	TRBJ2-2	TGCAGTGCCTCAAATGACAGGGAGCTGTTTTTT	CSASNDRELFF
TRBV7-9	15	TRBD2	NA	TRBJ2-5	TGCGCCAGCAGCCCACGACTAGCGGGGGAGGCGACCCAGTACTTC	CASSPRLAGEATQYF
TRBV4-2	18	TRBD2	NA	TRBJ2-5	TGTGCCAGCTCCACTCGTACCCTCTCCACTAGCGGGGTTGAGACCCAGTACTTC	CASSTRTLSTSGVETQYF
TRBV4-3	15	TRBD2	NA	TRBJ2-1	TGCGCCAGCAGCCAGACTAGCGGGAGCAGTTATGAGCAGTTCTTC	CASSQTSGSSYEQFF
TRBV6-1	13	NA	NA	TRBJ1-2	TGTGCCAGCTTTGGCGGGGGGCTAGGGGGCTACACCTTC	CASFGGGLGGYTF
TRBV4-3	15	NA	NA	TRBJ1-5	TGCGCCAGCAGCCAAGATCAAGTCAGGGATCAGCCCCAGCATTTT	CASSQDQVRDQPQHF
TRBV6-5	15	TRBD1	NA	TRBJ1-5	TGTGCCAGCAGTCTCGACAGGGGGCACGGTCAGCCCCAGCATTTT	CASSLDRGHGQPQHF
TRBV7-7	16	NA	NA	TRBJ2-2	TGTGCTAGCAGCCCGCGGACTCACGGGAACACCGGGGAGCTGTTTTTT	CASSPRTHGNTGELFF
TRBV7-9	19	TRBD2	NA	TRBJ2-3	TGTGCCAGCAGCCCCGGGGGACTAGCGGGGAGCGCTAGCACAGATACGCAGTATTTT	CASSPGGLAGSASTDTQYF
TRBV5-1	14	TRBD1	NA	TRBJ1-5	TGCGCCAGCAGCACCGGACAGGGGAGTCAGCCCCAGCATTTT	CASSTGQGSQPQHF
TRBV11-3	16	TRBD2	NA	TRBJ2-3	TGTGCCAGCAGCTTAGAAGGCGGGAGGAGCACAGATACGCAGTATTTT	CASSLEGGRSTDTQYF